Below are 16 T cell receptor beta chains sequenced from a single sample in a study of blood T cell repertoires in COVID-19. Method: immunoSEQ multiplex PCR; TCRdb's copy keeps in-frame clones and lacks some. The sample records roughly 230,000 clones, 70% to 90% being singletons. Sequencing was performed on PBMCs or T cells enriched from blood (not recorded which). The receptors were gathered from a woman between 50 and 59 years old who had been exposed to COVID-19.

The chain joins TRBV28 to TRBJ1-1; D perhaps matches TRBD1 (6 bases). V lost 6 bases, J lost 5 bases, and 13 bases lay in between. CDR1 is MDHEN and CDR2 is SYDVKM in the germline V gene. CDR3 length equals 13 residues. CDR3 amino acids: CASRPSGETEAFF. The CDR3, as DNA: TGTGCCAGCAGGCCATCAGGGGAGACTGAAGCTTTCTTT.

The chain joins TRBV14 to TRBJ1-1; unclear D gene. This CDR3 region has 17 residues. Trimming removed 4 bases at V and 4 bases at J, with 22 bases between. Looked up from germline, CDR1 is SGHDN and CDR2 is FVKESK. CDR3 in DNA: TGTGCCAGCAGCCCCCGGGTTCTCCGAGGAAGTAGCACTGAAGCTTTCTTT. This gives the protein CASSPRVLRGSSTEAFF.

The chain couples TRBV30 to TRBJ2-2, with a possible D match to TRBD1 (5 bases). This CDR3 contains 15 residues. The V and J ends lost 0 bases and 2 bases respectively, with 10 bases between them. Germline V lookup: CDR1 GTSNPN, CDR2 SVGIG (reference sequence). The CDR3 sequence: CAWSVDSRNTGELFF. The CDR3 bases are TGTGCCTGGAGTGTTGACAGCAGAAACACCGGGGAGCTGTTTTTT.

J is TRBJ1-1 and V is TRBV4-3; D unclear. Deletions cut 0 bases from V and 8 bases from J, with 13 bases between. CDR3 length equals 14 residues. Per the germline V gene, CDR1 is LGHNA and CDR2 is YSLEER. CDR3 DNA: TGCGCCAGCAGCCAAGAAACTAATGAGGTAGAAGCTTTCTTT. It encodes CASSQETNEVEAFF.

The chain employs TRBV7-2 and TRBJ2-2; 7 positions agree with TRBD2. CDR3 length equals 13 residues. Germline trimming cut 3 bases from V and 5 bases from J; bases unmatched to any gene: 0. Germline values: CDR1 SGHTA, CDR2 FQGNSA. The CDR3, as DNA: TGTGCCAGCAGCTTGGGGGGGACCGGGGAGCTGTTTTTT. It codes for CASSLGGTGELFF.

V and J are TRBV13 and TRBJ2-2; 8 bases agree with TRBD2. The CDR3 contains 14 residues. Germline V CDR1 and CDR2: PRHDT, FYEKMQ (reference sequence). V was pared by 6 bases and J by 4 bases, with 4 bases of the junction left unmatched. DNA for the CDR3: TGTGCCAGCAGACGGCTAGCGGGCACCGGGGAGCTGTTTTTT. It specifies CASRRLAGTGELFF.

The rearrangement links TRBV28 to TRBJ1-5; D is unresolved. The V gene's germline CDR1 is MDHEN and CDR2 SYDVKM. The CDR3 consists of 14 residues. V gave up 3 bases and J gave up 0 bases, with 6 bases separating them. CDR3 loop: CASSFYSSNQPQHF. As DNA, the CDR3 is TGTGCCAGCAGTTTCTACAGTAGCAATCAGCCCCAGCATTTT.

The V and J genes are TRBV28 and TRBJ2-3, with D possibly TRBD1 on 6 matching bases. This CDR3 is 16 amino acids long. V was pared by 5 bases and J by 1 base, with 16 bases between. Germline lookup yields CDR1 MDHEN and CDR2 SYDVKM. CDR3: CASSTQGWAGTDTQYF. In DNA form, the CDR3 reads TGTGCCAGCAGTACACAGGGATGGGCTGGCACAGATACGCAGTATTTT.

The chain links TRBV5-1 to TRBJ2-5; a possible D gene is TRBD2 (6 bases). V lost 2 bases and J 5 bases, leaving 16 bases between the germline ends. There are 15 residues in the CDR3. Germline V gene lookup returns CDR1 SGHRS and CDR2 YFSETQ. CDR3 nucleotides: TGCGCCAGCAGCTTATATAGGGACTTTAGGGAGACCCAGTACTTC. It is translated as CASSLYRDFRETQYF.

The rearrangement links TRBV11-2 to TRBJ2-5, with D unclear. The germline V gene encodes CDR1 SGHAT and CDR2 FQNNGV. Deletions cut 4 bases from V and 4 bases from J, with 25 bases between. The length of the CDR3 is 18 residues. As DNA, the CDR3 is TGTGCCAGCAGCTCCCGCGGCGGCTCCCTCCCTGAGAGAGAGACCCAGTACTTC. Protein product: CASSSRGGSLPERETQYF.

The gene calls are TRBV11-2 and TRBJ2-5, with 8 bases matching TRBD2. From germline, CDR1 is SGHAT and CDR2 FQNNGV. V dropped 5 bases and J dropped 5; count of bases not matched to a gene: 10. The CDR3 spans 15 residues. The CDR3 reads CASSPRGGPRETQYF. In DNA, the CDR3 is TGTGCCAGCAGCCCTCGCGGGGGGCCTCGGGAGACCCAGTACTTC.

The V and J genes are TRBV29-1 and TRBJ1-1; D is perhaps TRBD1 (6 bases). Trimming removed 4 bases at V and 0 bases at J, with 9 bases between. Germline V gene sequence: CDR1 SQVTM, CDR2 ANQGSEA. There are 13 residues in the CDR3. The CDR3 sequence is CSVARTVNTEAFF. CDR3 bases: TGCAGCGTTGCGCGGACAGTGAACACTGAAGCTTTCTTT.

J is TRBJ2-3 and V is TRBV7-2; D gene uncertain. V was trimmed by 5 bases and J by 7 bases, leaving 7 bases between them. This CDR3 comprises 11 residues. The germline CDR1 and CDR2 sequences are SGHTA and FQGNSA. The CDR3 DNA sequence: TGTGCCAGCAGCCCCCAAAATACGCAGTATTTT. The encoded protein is CASSPQNTQYF.

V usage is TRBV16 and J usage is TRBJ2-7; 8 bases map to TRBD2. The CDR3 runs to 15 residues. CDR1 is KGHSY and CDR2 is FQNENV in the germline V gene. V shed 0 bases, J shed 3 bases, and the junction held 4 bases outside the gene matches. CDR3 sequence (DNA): TGTGCCAGCAGCCAATCTGGTAGCGGGGTCTACGAGCAGTACTTC. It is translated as CASSQSGSGVYEQYF.

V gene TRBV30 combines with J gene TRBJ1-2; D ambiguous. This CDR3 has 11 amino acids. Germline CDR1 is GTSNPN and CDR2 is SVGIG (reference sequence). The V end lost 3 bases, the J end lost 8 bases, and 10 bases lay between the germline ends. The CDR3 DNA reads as TGTGCCTGGAGGGACTACGAGGGCTACACCTTC. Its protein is CAWRDYEGYTF.

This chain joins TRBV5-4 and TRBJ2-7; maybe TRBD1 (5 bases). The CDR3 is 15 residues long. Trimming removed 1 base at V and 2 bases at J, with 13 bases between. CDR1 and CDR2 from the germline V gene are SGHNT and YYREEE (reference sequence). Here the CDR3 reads CASSLQGTGTYEQYF. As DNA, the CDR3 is TGTGCCAGCAGCTTGCAGGGAACAGGAACCTACGAGCAGTACTTC. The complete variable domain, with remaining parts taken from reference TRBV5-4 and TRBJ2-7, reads ETGVTQSPTHLIKTRGQQVTLRCSSQSGHNTVSWYQQALGQGPQFIFQYYREEENGRGNFPPRFSGLQFPNYSSELNVNALELDDSALYLCASSLQGTGTYEQYFGPGTRLTVT.